The 3 T cell receptor beta chains below all came from one sample that was sequenced in a study of blood T cells in healthy people across ages. Then a second PCR, running roughly 6 to 11 cycles, was carried out with a sample-barcoded 5' primer and a J-beta primer mix. In TCRdb, the 5' RACE reads were re-called with MiXCR into one record per CDR3 protein. The profile shows roughly 1.7 million distinct CDR3 sequences, roughly 30% of them singletons. Sequencing was done on a sample of blood. Receptors were obtained from a young woman in good health.

The chain links TRBV7-2 to TRBJ2-6; D may match TRBD1 or TRBD2 (6 bases each). Trimming took off 7 bases at V and 3 bases at J, with 13 bases between the two ends. The CDR3 has 15 amino acids. Germline CDR1 is SGHTA and CDR2 is FQGNSA. The CDR3 loop is CASNGGRLGANVLTF. As DNA, the CDR3 is TGTGCCAGCAATGGGGGGCGCCTTGGGGCCAACGTCCTGACTTTC.

This clonotype was seen a handful of times. V and J are TRBV3-1 and TRBJ2-5; D not certain. This CDR3 is built from 13 residues. V was trimmed by 0 bases and J by 7 bases, leaving 9 bases between them. CDR1 and CDR2 (germline): LGHDT, YNNKEL (reference sequence). Here the CDR3 DNA reads TGTGCCAGCAGCCAAGAGAAGGCCAGGACCCAGTACTTC. The encoded protein is CASSQEKARTQYF.

This clonotype was observed a few times. This chain connects TRBV20-1 to TRBJ2-3; TRBD2 aligns across 10 bases. Germline assignment: CDR1 DFQATT and CDR2 SNEGSKA (reference sequence). The CDR3 sequence is 17 residues long. Trimming cost V 2 bases and J 2 bases; bases outside gene matches: 10. DNA of the CDR3: TGCAGTGCTAGAATGGCTAGCGGGGGCCCCCTCACAGATACGCAGTATTTT. Translated: CSARMASGGPLTDTQYF.